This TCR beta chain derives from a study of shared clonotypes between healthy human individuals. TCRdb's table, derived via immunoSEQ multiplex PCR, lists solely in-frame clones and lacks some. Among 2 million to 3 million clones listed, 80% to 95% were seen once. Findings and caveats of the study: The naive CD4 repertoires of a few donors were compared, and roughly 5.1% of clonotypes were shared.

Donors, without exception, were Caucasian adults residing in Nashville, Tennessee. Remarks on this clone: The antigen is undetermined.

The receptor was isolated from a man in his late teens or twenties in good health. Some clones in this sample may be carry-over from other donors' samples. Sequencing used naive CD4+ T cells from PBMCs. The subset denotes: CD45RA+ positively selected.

CDR3 loop: CASSLTLPGGNIQYF. Written as DNA, the CDR3 is TGTGCCAGCAGCTTAACCCTTCCTGGCGGAAACATTCAGTACTTC. This chain connects TRBV7-2 to TRBJ2-4; D is undetermined. Trimming pared 2 bases from V and 6 bases from J, leaving 14 bases between. Germline lookup yields CDR1 SGHTA and CDR2 FQGNSA. The CDR3 has 15 amino acids.